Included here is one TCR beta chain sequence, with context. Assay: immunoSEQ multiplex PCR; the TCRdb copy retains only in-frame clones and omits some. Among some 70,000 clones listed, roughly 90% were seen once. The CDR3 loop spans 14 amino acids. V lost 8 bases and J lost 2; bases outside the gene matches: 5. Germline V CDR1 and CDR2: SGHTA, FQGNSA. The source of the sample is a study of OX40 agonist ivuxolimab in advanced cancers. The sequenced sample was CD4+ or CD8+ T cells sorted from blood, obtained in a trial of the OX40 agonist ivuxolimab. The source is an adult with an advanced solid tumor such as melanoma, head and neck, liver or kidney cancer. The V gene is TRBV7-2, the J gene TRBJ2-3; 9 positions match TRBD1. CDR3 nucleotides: TGTGCCAGCGGGACAGGGATCCTCACAGATACGCAGTATTTT. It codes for CASGTGILTDTQYF.